One sample yielded the 27 T cell receptor beta chains listed below, sequenced in a study of blood T cell repertoires in COVID-19. The assay was immunoSEQ multiplex PCR, and TCRdb's table has in-frame clones only and misses some. This sample yields about 230,000 clones, of which approximately 87% are seen a single time; under 3% belongs to the top ten. Sequencing input: peripheral blood. These receptors were obtained from a woman in her 70s with active or convalescent COVID-19.

The V and J genes are TRBV29-1 and TRBJ2-5; D remains ambiguous. With 4 bases removed from V and 5 bases from J, the gap between germline ends came to 8 bases. Germline V gene sequence: CDR1 SQVTM, CDR2 ANQGSEA. This CDR3 is 11 amino acids long. The chain's CDR3 is CSVVVLETQYF. In DNA form, the CDR3 reads TGCAGCGTTGTAGTGTTGGAGACCCAGTACTTC.

The chain recombines TRBV30 with TRBJ2-2; D may be TRBD2 (5 bases). V was pared by 3 bases and J by 7 bases, with 15 bases between. The germline V gene has CDR1 GTSNPN and CDR2 SVGIG (reference sequence). The CDR3 has 14 amino acids. DNA of the CDR3: TGTGCCTGGAGAGGCCGCACGGGATTCGGGGAGCTGTTTTTT. This translates into CAWRGRTGFGELFF. The whole variable domain, filled in from reference TRBV30 and TRBJ2-2, reads SQTIHQWPATLVQPVGSPLSLECTVEGTSNPNLYWYRQAAGRGLQLLFYSVGIGQISSEVPQNLSASRPQDRQFILSSKKLLLSDSGFYLCAWRGRTGFGELFFGEGSRLTVL.

The chain employs TRBV11-2 and TRBJ2-2, with 7 bases fitting TRBD1. Germline CDR1 and CDR2: SGHAT and FQNNGV. With V trimmed by 3 bases and J by 7 bases, 5 bases remained unmatched. The CDR3 covers 14 residues. CDR3 region: CASSFDRAVGELFF. The DNA of the CDR3 is TGTGCCAGCAGCTTTGACAGGGCGGTCGGGGAGCTGTTTTTT.

V gene TRBV7-9 combines with J gene TRBJ2-3, with a weak D call TRBD2 (5 bases). Germline CDR1 is SEHNR and CDR2 is FQNEAQ (reference sequence). There are 14 residues in the CDR3. The germline V and J ends were trimmed by 0 bases and 7 bases, with 11 bases remaining between them. The CDR3 bases are TGTGCCAGCAGCTTAGCCGGGGATGGGAATACGCAGTATTTT. The encoded protein is CASSLAGDGNTQYF.

The CDR3 sequence: CASSFWGQGSAKGSYNEQFF. The DNA for the CDR3 is TGTGCCAGCAGTTTCTGGGGGCAGGGTAGCGCAAAGGGTTCTTACAATGAGCAGTTCTTC. This sequence joins TRBV28 and TRBJ2-1; a possible D gene is TRBD1 (6 bases). This CDR3 has 20 residues. Germline-derived CDR1 and CDR2 are MDHEN and SYDVKM. The V gene lost 3 bases and the J gene lost 4 bases, with 28 bases spanning the gap.

A word on this clone: It may be a read error: a sequence one base away is much more abundant. V and J are TRBV7-2 and TRBJ1-2; D ambiguous. Per the germline V gene, CDR1 is SGHTA and CDR2 is FQGNSA. V lost 3 bases and J 1 base, leaving 6 bases between the germline ends. The CDR3 spans 13 residues. The CDR3 DNA reads TGTGCCAGCAGCTTTAACAGTAACTATGGCTACACCTTC. It translates to CASSFNSNYGYTF.

The chain carries TRBV30 and TRBJ2-1; tentatively, D is TRBD2 (5 bases). Germline CDR1 reads GTSNPN; CDR2 reads SVGIG (reference sequence). Trimming took off 7 bases at V and 7 bases at J, with 17 bases between the two ends. CDR3 length: 13 amino acids. The DNA for the CDR3 is TGTGCCTTTCTCGCGGGCGAAGGTAATGAGCAGTTCTTC. It yields the protein CAFLAGEGNEQFF.

This chain links TRBV7-9 with TRBJ2-5; TRBD2 is a possible D gene (6 bases). Germline V gene sequence: CDR1 SEHNR, CDR2 FQNEAQ (reference sequence). V lost 6 bases, J lost 9 bases, and 11 bases lay in between. The CDR3 length is 11 residues. DNA of the CDR3: TGTGCCAGCAGGTTAACGGGGGCCCAGTACTTC. Translation: CASRLTGAQYF.

The chain combines TRBV30 with TRBJ1-1; TRBD1 is a possible D gene (6 bases). The CDR3 totals 14 residues. Germline V gene data show CDR1 as GTSNPN and CDR2 as SVGIG (reference sequence). V gave up 2 bases and J gave up 1 base, with 11 bases separating them. CDR3 DNA sequence: TGTGCCTGGAGTAAGAACAGGGCGAACACTGAAGCTTTCTTT. Protein product: CAWSKNRANTEAFF. Full variable domain (remainder filled in from reference TRBV30 and TRBJ1-1): SQTIHQWPATLVQPVGSPLSLECTVEGTSNPNLYWYRQAAGRGLQLLFYSVGIGQISSEVPQNLSASRPQDRQFILSSKKLLLSDSGFYLCAWSKNRANTEAFFGQGTRLTVV.

The table lists this clone with a count of one. This sequence joins TRBV7-6 and TRBJ2-3; tentative D call: TRBD2 (7 bases). The CDR3 is made up of 15 amino acids. Germline-derived CDR1 and CDR2 are SGHVS and FNYEAQ. Trimming pared 1 base from V and 3 bases from J, leaving 11 bases between. The CDR3 region is CASSLGGGGTDTQYF. The CDR3 coding sequence is TGTGCCAGCAGCTTAGGGGGGGGCGGTACAGATACGCAGTATTTT.

This sequence joins TRBV18 and TRBJ1-1, with TRBD1 matching over 7 bases. Unmatched junction bases numbered 4, after V lost 6 bases and J lost 6 bases. CDR1 is KGHSH and CDR2 is LQKENI in the germline V gene. The CDR3 sequence is 12 residues long. CDR3 sequence (DNA): TGTGCCAGCTCTTGGGACAGAGCTGAAGCTTTCTTT. Protein sequence: CASSWDRAEAFF.

V gene TRBV5-1 combines with J gene TRBJ1-1; D unclear. V was clipped by 1 base and J by 5 bases, with 9 bases between them. This CDR3 has 13 residues. Germline V lookup: CDR1 SGHRS, CDR2 YFSETQ. For the CDR3, the DNA is TGCGCCAGCAGCTTGTTTACGCAGACTGAAGCTTTCTTT. Translation gives CASSLFTQTEAFF.

The chain recombines TRBV10-3 with TRBJ2-1, with 10 bases lining up with TRBD1. Germline-derived CDR1 and CDR2 are ENHRY and SYGVKD. The CDR3 is 13 amino acids. The CDR3 sequence is CASWDRGYNEQFF. Written as DNA, the CDR3 is TGTGCAAGTTGGGACAGGGGATACAATGAGCAGTTCTTC.

This rearrangement joins TRBV12-3 or TRBV12-4 to TRBJ1-2, with a possible D match to TRBD1 (6 bases). The CDR3 extends over 13 amino acids. Trimming took 5 bases from V and 10 from J, leaving 17 bases between them. The CDR3 sequence: CASSHRDLPPYTF. CDR3 bases: TGTGCCAGCAGTCACAGGGACCTCCCACCCTACACCTTC.

V usage is TRBV3-1 (or the pseudogene TRBV3-2) and J usage is TRBJ1-2; weak D call: TRBD1 (5 bases). V shed 1 base and J shed 8 bases, with 11 bases lying between them. The CDR3 loop spans 13 amino acids. Germline lookup yields CDR1 LGHDT and CDR2 YNNKEL (reference sequence). CDR3 in amino acids: CASSQAGYEGYTF. The CDR3 coding sequence is TGTGCCAGCAGCCAAGCAGGGTATGAAGGCTACACCTTC.

The chain uses TRBV15 and TRBJ2-1; a possible D gene is TRBD2 (5 bases). Between the trimmed V and J ends, which lost 8 bases and 9 bases, there was a span of 14 bases. The CDR3 consists of 12 residues. Germline CDR1 reads LNHNV; CDR2 reads YYDKDF (reference sequence). The CDR3 reads CATGLAFGEQFF. The CDR3 DNA reads as TGTGCCACCGGGCTAGCTTTTGGTGAGCAGTTCTTC.

This chain connects TRBV7-9 to TRBJ2-3, with 10 bases aligning to TRBD2. Per germline, CDR1 SEHNR and CDR2 FQNEAQ (reference sequence). The CDR3 contains 16 residues. Germline trimming cut 3 bases from V and 0 bases from J; bases unmatched to any gene: 3. The chain's CDR3 is CASSFLGLASTDTQYF. CDR3 coding DNA: TGTGCCAGCAGCTTCCTGGGACTAGCGAGCACAGATACGCAGTATTTT.

The chain couples TRBV6-5 to TRBJ1-6; 8 bases match TRBD1. Germline V gives CDR1 MNHEY, CDR2 SVGAGI. The CDR3 sequence is 15 residues long. After removal of 6 bases from V and 8 bases from J, the junction contained 9 bases not matched to a gene. DNA for the CDR3: TGTGCCAGCAGACCGGCAGGGGGCCAGTATTCACCCCTCCACTTT. Translated: CASRPAGGQYSPLHF.

The chain employs TRBV7-6 and TRBJ2-1; 9 bases are shared with TRBD2. The trim removed 5 bases at V and 1 base at J, leaving 3 bases unmatched. This CDR3 contains 15 residues. Germline V lookup: CDR1 SGHVS, CDR2 FNYEAQ. CDR3 protein: CASSRAGGSYNEQFF. CDR3 coding DNA: TGTGCCAGCAGCCGTGCGGGGGGGTCCTACAATGAGCAGTTCTTC.

This chain links TRBV7-9 with TRBJ2-2; 8 bases agree with TRBD2. J was trimmed by 7 bases and V by 0 bases; bases with no gene match: 4. CDR1 and CDR2 from the germline V gene are SEHNR and FQNEAQ (reference sequence). This CDR3 contains 15 residues. The CDR3 region is CASSLARGGDGELFF. CDR3 nucleotide sequence: TGTGCCAGCAGCTTAGCCCGGGGGGGAGACGGGGAGCTGTTTTTT.

As DNA, the CDR3 is TGTGCCAGCAATCCCCTGAGCTCTGGGGCCAACGTCCTGACTTTC. Translating it yields CASNPLSSGANVLTF. The V call is TRBV2, the J call TRBJ2-6; D gene uncertain. The CDR3 is made up of 15 amino acids. Per the germline V gene, CDR1 is SNHLY and CDR2 is FYNNEI. V shed 7 bases and J shed 0 bases, with 10 bases lying between them.

This chain connects TRBV5-8 to TRBJ2-7; 9 bases match TRBD1. Germline assignment: CDR1 SGHTS and CDR2 YDEGEE. The trim removed 7 bases at V and 4 bases at J, leaving 12 bases unmatched. This CDR3 has 15 amino acids. As DNA, the CDR3 is TGTGCCAGCCGTCGTGCCGGGACAGGGACATACGAGCAGTACTTC. Amino acid sequence: CASRRAGTGTYEQYF. Full variable domain (outside the CDR3, taken from reference TRBV5-8 and TRBJ2-7): EAGVTQSPTHLIKTRGQQATLRCSPISGHTSVYWYQQALGLGLQFLLWYDEGEERNRGNFPPRFSGRQFPNYSSELNVNALELEDSALYLCASRRAGTGTYEQYFGPGTRLTVT.

The chain employs TRBV28 and TRBJ2-1; 7 nucleotides agree with TRBD1. The CDR3 loop spans 14 amino acids. The germline gives CDR1 MDHEN, CDR2 SYDVKM. V was pared by 8 bases and J by 0 bases, with 4 bases of the junction left unmatched. The CDR3 bases are TGTGCCAGCTGGGACAGAAGCTCCTACAATGAGCAGTTCTTC. Its protein is CASWDRSSYNEQFF.

The J gene is TRBJ1-2, the V gene TRBV9, with D possibly TRBD1 on 5 matching bases. There are 13 residues in the CDR3. V lost 4 bases and J lost 4, with 11 bases in between. Germline CDR1 SGDLS, CDR2 YYNGEE. This CDR3 is CASSNSGIYGYTF. For the CDR3, the DNA is TGTGCCAGCAGCAATTCAGGGATCTATGGCTACACCTTC.

The CDR3 reads CASSPRTLENSPLHF. The CDR3, as DNA: TGCGCCAGCAGCCCCCGCACGCTAGAAAATTCACCCCTCCACTTT. The chain has TRBV5-1 and TRBJ1-6; D is ambiguous. Deletions cut 4 bases from V and 7 bases from J, with 15 bases between. Germline-derived CDR1 and CDR2 are SGHRS and YFSETQ. The length of the CDR3 is 15 residues.

This chain joins TRBV7-3 and TRBJ1-2; unclear D gene. Trimming cost V 5 bases and J 4 bases, with 11 bases left between them. The CDR3 loop spans 13 amino acids. Germline-derived CDR1 and CDR2 are SGHTA and FQGTGA. This chain's CDR3 is CASSPTQSYGYTF. In DNA, the CDR3 is TGTGCCAGCAGCCCAACCCAGTCCTATGGCTACACCTTC.

This chain connects TRBV5-1 to TRBJ2-7; TRBD1 aligns across 8 bases. Trimming took 4 bases from V and 1 from J; bases not matched to a gene: 7. The CDR3 sequence is 15 residues long. Germline lookup yields CDR1 SGHRS and CDR2 YFSETQ. The CDR3 bases are TGCGCCAGCAGCCCACAGGGGGTCGGTTCCTACGAGCAGTACTTC. It specifies CASSPQGVGSYEQYF. Full variable domain (remainder filled in from reference TRBV5-1 and TRBJ2-7): KAGVTQTPRYLIKTRGQQVTLSCSPISGHRSVSWYQQTPGQGLQFLFEYFSETQRNKGNFPGRFSGRQFSNSRSEMNVSTLELGDSALYLCASSPQGVGSYEQYFGPGTRLTVT.